The 24 T cell receptor beta chains reported below all come from one sample, sequenced in a study of persistence of HIV-infected CD4 T cells. Sequencing used immunoSEQ version 4 in survey mode. Clones were sequenced by immunoSEQ multiplex PCR, and TCRdb holds only the in-frame ones, with some missing. The sample consists of about 64,000 clones, under 80% of them appearing once. An overlapping HIV-1 Gag peptide pool stimulated these cells at about 1 ug/peptide/mL. CD40L-negative CD69-negative CD45RO-high memory CD4+ T cells were sorted as populations depleted of antigen-responding cells. These receptors' antigens are unknown. Sequences were derived from CD4+ T cells sorted from PBMCs after approximately 19-hour stimulation, sampled from a patient who received antiretroviral therapy. The origin of the receptors is an adult man with HIV who was CMV-seropositive.

The V and J genes are TRBV6-1 and TRBJ2-2; unclear D gene. This CDR3 contains 13 residues. V dropped 4 bases and J dropped 2 bases, with 5 bases sitting between them. The germline V gene encodes CDR1 MNHNS and CDR2 SASEGT. CDR3 coding DNA: TGTGCCAGCAGTGCTCCTAACACCGGGGAGCTGTTTTTT. Translation gives CASSAPNTGELFF.

V and J are TRBV7-2 and TRBJ2-2, with TRBD2 matching over 8 bases. J gave up 5 bases and V 5 bases, and 7 bases lay outside the gene matches. The CDR3 has 15 amino acids. Germline values: CDR1 SGHTA, CDR2 FQGNSA. The chain's CDR3 is CASSVSAGDTGELFF. CDR3 bases: TGTGCCAGCAGCGTCTCAGCGGGGGATACCGGGGAGCTGTTTTTT.

The J gene is TRBJ2-5, the V gene TRBV7-7; D gene unclear. The germline gives CDR1 SSHAT, CDR2 FNYEAQ (reference sequence). This CDR3 contains 15 residues. The V end was cut by 2 bases, the J end by 3 bases, with 13 bases between. CDR3 protein: CASSLLGAGEETQYF. The CDR3 nucleotides are TGTGCCAGCAGCTTATTGGGTGCAGGAGAAGAGACCCAGTACTTC. Using reference TRBV7-7 and TRBJ2-5 for the parts outside the CDR3, the full variable domain is GAGVSQSPRYKVTKRGQDVTLRCDPISSHATLYWYQQALGQGPEFLTYFNYEAQPDKSGLPSDRFSAERPEGSISTLTIQRTEQRDSAMYRCASSLLGAGEETQYFGPGTRLLVL.

This clone was observed a handful of times. The rearrangement links TRBV7-9 to TRBJ1-3, with a weak D call TRBD1 (5 bases). Germline V gene sequence: CDR1 SEHNR, CDR2 FQNEAQ (reference sequence). V was trimmed by 1 base and J by 0 bases, leaving 10 bases between them. The CDR3 sequence is 16 residues long. The DNA of the CDR3 is TGTGCCAGCAGCTTAGGACAGCCCCTCTCTGGAAACACCATATATTTT. This gives the protein CASSLGQPLSGNTIYF.

CDR3 sequence (DNA): TGCGCCAGCAGCCGCGACGGACAGGGCGCCTCTAGTATCGGGGGCTACACCTTC. Protein sequence: CASSRDGQGASSIGGYTF. The chain recombines TRBV5-1 with TRBJ1-2, with TRBD1 matching over 8 bases. The CDR3 is made up of 18 amino acids. J was trimmed by 8 bases and V by 4 bases; bases with no gene match: 22. In germline, CDR1 is SGHRS, CDR2 YFSETQ.

The V and J genes are TRBV10-3 and TRBJ2-7; possibly TRBD1 or TRBD2 for D (6 bases each). Trimming cost V 11 bases and J 0 bases, with 14 bases left between them. Per the germline V gene, CDR1 is ENHRY and CDR2 is SYGVKD. This CDR3 is built from 13 residues. CDR3 sequence: CAGGRDGSYEQYF. The CDR3 region has the DNA TGTGCCGGGGGGCGGGACGGCTCCTACGAGCAGTACTTC.

The chain employs TRBV9 and TRBJ2-3; 7 nucleotides match TRBD2. The CDR3 runs to 14 residues. The junction had 6 bases not matched to a gene; V was cut back by 4 bases and J by 4 bases. CDR1 is SGDLS and CDR2 is YYNGEE in the germline V gene. The CDR3 nucleotides read TGTGCCAGCAGCTCGACTAGCCCCCCAGATACGCAGTATTTT. Protein product: CASSSTSPPDTQYF.

This clone was seen a few times. The chain employs TRBV12-5 and TRBJ1-5; perhaps TRBD1 as D (5 bases). This CDR3 is 13 amino acids long. Germline CDR1 and CDR2: LGHNT and FRNRAP. The ends were cut back, 4 bases at V and 8 bases at J, with 12 bases in the middle. CDR3 bases: TGTGCTAGTGGTTCGGTCCCGGGGGAGCCCCAGCATTTT. Encoded protein: CASGSVPGEPQHF.

The chain employs TRBV7-2 and TRBJ2-1; the D call may be TRBD1 or TRBD2 (5 bases each). The V and J ends lost 1 base and 8 bases respectively, with 12 bases between them. CDR3 length: 14 residues. Per the germline V gene, CDR1 is SGHTA and CDR2 is FQGNSA. The DNA of the CDR3 is TGTGCCAGCAGCTTAGACGGAGGCAGGGATGAGCAGTTCTTC. Translated: CASSLDGGRDEQFF.

CDR3 residues: CASSYSSKNTEAFF. The CDR3 DNA reads TGTGCCAGCAGTTACTCGAGTAAGAACACTGAAGCTTTCTTT. V usage is TRBV6-5 and J usage is TRBJ1-1, with no clear D. The CDR3 extends over 14 amino acids. Trimming pared 0 bases from V and 1 base from J, leaving 6 bases between. From germline, CDR1 is MNHEY and CDR2 SVGAGI.

This chain connects TRBV14 to TRBJ1-2; 7 bases align to TRBD1. This CDR3 is built from 17 residues. Losses at the gene ends were 3 bases for V and 0 bases for J; bases not matched to a gene: 10. Germline CDR1 reads SGHDN; CDR2 reads FVKESK. CDR3 loop: CASSHLRGPVANYGYTF. The CDR3 DNA sequence: TGTGCCAGCAGCCATTTGAGGGGGCCCGTCGCTAACTATGGCTACACCTTC.

The genes are TRBV19 and TRBJ2-3; no firm D call. Germline values: CDR1 LNHDA, CDR2 SQIVND (reference sequence). V was cut by 9 bases and J by 0 bases, with 10 bases left in between. The CDR3 is 13 amino acids. The CDR3 sequence: CASARVSTDTQYF. The CDR3 DNA reads as TGTGCCAGCGCTCGGGTCAGCACAGATACGCAGTATTTT.

J is TRBJ1-1 and V is TRBV11-3; D is undetermined. Trimming cost V 5 bases and J 2 bases, with 9 bases left between them. The CDR3 is 13 amino acids. In germline, CDR1 is SGHNT, CDR2 YENEEA. The CDR3 DNA reads TGTGCCAGCAGCCTACATACTAACACTGAAGCTTTCTTT. It specifies CASSLHTNTEAFF. The entire variable domain, with the rest obtained from reference TRBV11-3 and TRBJ1-1, is as follows: EAGVVQSPRYKIIEKKQPVAFWCNPISGHNTLYWYLQNLGQGPELLIRYENEEAVDDSQLPKDRFSAERLKGVDSTLKIQPAELGDSAVYLCASSLHTNTEAFFGQGTRLTVV.

This clone has a single count. V and J are TRBV28 and TRBJ1-4; D is unresolved. Looked up from germline, CDR1 is MDHEN and CDR2 is SYDVKM. This CDR3 spans 13 amino acids. The V and J ends lost 6 bases and 1 base respectively, with 6 bases between them. CDR3 sequence (DNA): TGTGCCAGCAGATATGGAACTAATGAAAAACTGTTTTTT. This gives the protein CASRYGTNEKLFF.

V is TRBV4-2 and J is TRBJ1-2; TRBD1 aligns across 10 bases. Germline trimming cut 0 bases from V and 4 bases from J; bases unmatched to any gene: 8. Germline loops: CDR1 LGHNA, CDR2 YNFKEQ. This CDR3 is 17 amino acids long. Here the CDR3 DNA reads TGTGCCAGCAGCCAAGATGAGGCAGGGACAGGGGCCTATGGCTACACCTTC. It yields the protein CASSQDEAGTGAYGYTF.

The V gene is TRBV3-1 (or the pseudogene TRBV3-2), the J gene TRBJ1-2; D remains unclear. Germline CDR1 LGHDT, CDR2 YNNKEL (reference sequence). The CDR3 has 13 residues. V was trimmed by 5 bases and J by 5 bases, leaving 12 bases between them. For the CDR3, the DNA is TGTGCCAGCAGCTTATCCGGGAGTTATGGCTACACCTTC. It yields the protein CASSLSGSYGYTF.

The gene calls are TRBV12-3 or TRBV12-4 and TRBJ2-7; 8 nucleotides align to TRBD1. This CDR3 has 12 amino acids. J was trimmed by 7 bases and V by 7 bases; bases with no gene match: 6. CDR3 DNA: TGTGCCAGCAAACAGGGGGTGGGGGAGCAGTACTTC. As protein: CASKQGVGEQYF.

The CDR3 DNA reads as TGTGCTAGTGGTTTGACAGAGATGAACACTGAAGCTTTCTTT. Encoded protein: CASGLTEMNTEAFF. The V and J genes are TRBV12-5 and TRBJ1-1; D is undetermined. The CDR3 length is 14 residues. Germline values: CDR1 LGHNT, CDR2 FRNRAP. Between the trimmed V and J ends, which lost 2 bases and 0 bases, there was a span of 7 bases.

The chain employs TRBV28 and TRBJ1-4; a possible D gene is TRBD1 (5 bases). Trimming took off 3 bases at V and 11 bases at J, with 10 bases between the two ends. Germline V lookup: CDR1 MDHEN, CDR2 SYDVKM. CDR3 length: 12 amino acids. The CDR3 bases are TGTGCCAGCAGTTTGACAGTCACTAAACTGTTTTTT. The encoded protein is CASSLTVTKLFF.

This chain links TRBV18 with TRBJ1-1; D remains unclear. The CDR3 has 13 residues. From germline, CDR1 is KGHSH and CDR2 LQKENI. The V gene lost 6 bases and the J gene lost 1 base, with 9 bases spanning the gap. CDR3 in amino acids: CASSLGRNTEAFF. DNA for the CDR3: TGTGCCAGCTCTCTCGGTAGGAACACTGAAGCTTTCTTT.

The rearrangement uses TRBV7-3 and TRBJ1-1, with D possibly TRBD1 on 6 matching bases. Between the trimmed V and J ends, which lost 5 bases and 6 bases, there was a span of 16 bases. Germline values: CDR1 SGHTA, CDR2 FQGTGA. CDR3 size: 14 residues. DNA of the CDR3: TGTGCCAGCAGCACAGGGTCGGGTGGCTCTGAAGCTTTCTTT. Translated, it gives CASSTGSGGSEAFF.

The chain links TRBV7-3 to TRBJ2-2; tentatively, D is TRBD1 or TRBD2 (7 bases each). Germline V gene lookup returns CDR1 SGHTA and CDR2 FQGTGA. With 5 bases removed from V and 4 bases from J, the gap between germline ends came to 14 bases. This CDR3 is 15 amino acids long. The CDR3 here is CASSPGGGPTGELFF. The CDR3, as DNA: TGTGCCAGCAGCCCAGGGGGGGGACCCACCGGGGAGCTGTTTTTT.

A few counts support this clone. The chain combines TRBV5-1 with TRBJ1-1, with D hard to call. CDR1 and CDR2 from the germline V gene are SGHRS and YFSETQ. The length of the CDR3 is 13 residues. With 5 bases removed from V and 1 base from J, the gap between germline ends came to 9 bases. CDR3 protein: CASRRNANTEAFF. As DNA, the CDR3 is TGCGCCAGCAGAAGGAATGCGAACACTGAAGCTTTCTTT.

This clone was counted a few times. V gene TRBV28 combines with J gene TRBJ2-7; 10 bases map to TRBD1. The CDR3 is made up of 15 amino acids. V was pared by 5 bases and J by 6 bases, with 10 bases of the junction left unmatched. Germline CDR1 and CDR2: MDHEN and SYDVKM. Written as DNA, the CDR3 is TGTGCCAGCAGTCCACCGGACAGGGGGGGATCCGAGCAGTACTTC. It yields the protein CASSPPDRGGSEQYF. Variable domain in full (rest from reference TRBV28 and TRBJ2-7): DVKVTQSSRYLVKRTGEKVFLECVQDMDHENMFWYRQDPGLGLRLIYFSYDVKMKEKGDIPEGYSVSREKKERFSLILESASTNQTSMYLCASSPPDRGGSEQYFGPGTRLTVT.